The clone carrying this T cell receptor beta chain was seen more than once but under ten times. What it binds is unknown. The data derive from a study of beta chain features in type 1 diabetes. Study-wide points: When Type 1 diabetes patients were examined, their TCRB CDR3s proved moderately but significantly shorter in all four CD4+ subsets. Fewer junction insertions and more nucleotide deletions appeared in type 1 diabetes patients.

Expressed TCRB transcripts got sequenced, as all isolated RNA was reverse transcribed. Some clones are missing from TCRdb's copy, which holds only in-frame ones; the method was immunoSEQ multiplex PCR. The sample shows fewer than 400,000 clones, roughly 8% of them seen only once. The CDR3 spans 13 residues. V was trimmed by 11 bases and J by 2 bases, leaving 15 bases between them. Germline V gene data show CDR1 as SNHLY and CDR2 as FYNNEI. Sorting of CD4+ naive, central memory, regulatory and stem cell-like memory cells was performed via CD45RO/CCR7/CD25/CD127/CD95/CD27. The gene calls are TRBV2 and TRBJ1-2; D is perhaps TRBD1 (5 bases). Material for sequencing was central memory CD4+ T cells from blood. The clonotype was recovered from a woman aged 18-35 years in good health. The CDR3 DNA reads TGTGCCGGGACGAGGGGCAGCAACTATGGCTACACCTTC. Protein: CAGTRGSNYGYTF.